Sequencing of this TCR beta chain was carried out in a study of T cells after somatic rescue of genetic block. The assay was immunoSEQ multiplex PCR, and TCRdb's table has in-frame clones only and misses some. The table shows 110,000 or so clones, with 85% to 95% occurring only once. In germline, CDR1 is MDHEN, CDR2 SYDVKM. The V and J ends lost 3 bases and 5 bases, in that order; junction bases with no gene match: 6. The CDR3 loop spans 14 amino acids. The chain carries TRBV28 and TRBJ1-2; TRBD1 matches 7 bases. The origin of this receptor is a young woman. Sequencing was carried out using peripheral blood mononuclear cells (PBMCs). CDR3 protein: CASSLDRKWYGYTF. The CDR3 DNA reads TGTGCCAGCAGTTTGGACAGGAAGTGGTATGGCTACACCTTC.